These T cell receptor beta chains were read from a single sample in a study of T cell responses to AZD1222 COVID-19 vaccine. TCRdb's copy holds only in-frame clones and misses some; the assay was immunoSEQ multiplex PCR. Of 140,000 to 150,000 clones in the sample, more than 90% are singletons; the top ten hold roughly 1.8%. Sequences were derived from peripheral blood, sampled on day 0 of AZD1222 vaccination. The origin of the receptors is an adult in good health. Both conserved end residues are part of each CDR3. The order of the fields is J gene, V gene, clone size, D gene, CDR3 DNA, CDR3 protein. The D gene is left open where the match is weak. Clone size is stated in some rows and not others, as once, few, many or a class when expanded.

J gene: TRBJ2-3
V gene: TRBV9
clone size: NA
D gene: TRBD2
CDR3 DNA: TGTGCCAGCAGCGTGGGACTAGCGGGACCTCGAGTCGCGACAGATACGCAGTATTTT
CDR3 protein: CASSVGLAGPRVATDTQYF

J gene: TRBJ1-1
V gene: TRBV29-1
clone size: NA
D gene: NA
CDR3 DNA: TGCAGCGTCCGGCCAGGGGCTAACACTGAAGCTTTCTTT
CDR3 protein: CSVRPGANTEAFF

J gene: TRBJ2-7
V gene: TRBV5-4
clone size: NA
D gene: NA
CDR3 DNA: TGTGCCAGCAGCTTTGACCCCTCCTTTGATGAGCAGTACTTC
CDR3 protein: CASSFDPSFDEQYF

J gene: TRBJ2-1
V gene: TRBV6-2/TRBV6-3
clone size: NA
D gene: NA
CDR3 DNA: TGTGCCAGCAGTTACGGGCAGGGAGAGTGGGCCATTTACAATGAGCAGTTCTTC
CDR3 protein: CASSYGQGEWAIYNEQFF

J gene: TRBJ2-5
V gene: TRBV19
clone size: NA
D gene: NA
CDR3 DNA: TGTGCCAGTAGTAGGGTCTCGAGGATGGAGGGGGCCCAAGAGACCCAGTACTTC
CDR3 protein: CASSRVSRMEGAQETQYF

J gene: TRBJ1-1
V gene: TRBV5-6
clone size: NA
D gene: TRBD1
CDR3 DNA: TGTGCCAGCAGCCTGTTCGACAGGGGGCAGGCTGAAGCTTTCTTT
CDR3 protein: CASSLFDRGQAEAFF

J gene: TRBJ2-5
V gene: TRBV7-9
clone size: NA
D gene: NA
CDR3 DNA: TGTGCCAGCAGCTTACCGGGGGCCCGGGAGACCCAGTACTTC
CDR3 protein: CASSLPGARETQYF

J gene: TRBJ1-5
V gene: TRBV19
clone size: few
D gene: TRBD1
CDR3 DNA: TGTGCCAGTAGCCAAATAACAGGGGTGGCGCAGCCCCAGCATTTT
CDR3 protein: CASSQITGVAQPQHF

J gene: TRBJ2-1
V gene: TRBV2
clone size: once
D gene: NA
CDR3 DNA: TGTGCCAGCAGTGCGACTAGTTTCCGGGATGAGCAGTTCTTC
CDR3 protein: CASSATSFRDEQFF

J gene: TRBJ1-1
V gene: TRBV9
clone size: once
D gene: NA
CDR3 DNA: TGTGCCAGCAGCGGTCGTCCCGGGGCTGAAGCTTTCTTT
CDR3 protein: CASSGRPGAEAFF

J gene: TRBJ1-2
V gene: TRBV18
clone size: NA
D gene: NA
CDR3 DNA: TGTGCCAGCTCACCGCGGGACGGGGAGGGTGGCTACACCTTC
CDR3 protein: CASSPRDGEGGYTF

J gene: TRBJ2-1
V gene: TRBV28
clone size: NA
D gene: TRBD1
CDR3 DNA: TGTGCCACCGATACAAAATGGACAGGGCCCAGCAATGAGCAGTTCTTC
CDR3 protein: CATDTKWTGPSNEQFF

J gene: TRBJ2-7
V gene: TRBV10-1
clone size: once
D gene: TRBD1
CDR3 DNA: TGCGCCAGCAGTGAGGACAGGGGCCGATACTACTACGAGCAGTACTTC
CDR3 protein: CASSEDRGRYYYEQYF

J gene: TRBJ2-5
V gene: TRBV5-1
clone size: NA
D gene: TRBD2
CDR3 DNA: TGCGCCAGCACCCACTTGGGGGGGGGAGAGACCCAGTACTTC
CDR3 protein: CASTHLGGGETQYF

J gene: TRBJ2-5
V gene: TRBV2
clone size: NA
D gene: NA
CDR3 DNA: TGTGCCAGCAGCCTCGAACGAATTACTAATACGGAGACCCAGTACTTC
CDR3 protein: CASSLERITNTETQYF

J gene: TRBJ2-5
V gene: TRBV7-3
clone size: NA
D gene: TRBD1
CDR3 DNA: TGTGCCAGCAGCCCAGGACAGGGCGATTTGGAGACCCAGTACTTC
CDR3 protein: CASSPGQGDLETQYF

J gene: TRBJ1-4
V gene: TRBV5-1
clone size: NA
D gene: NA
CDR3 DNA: TGCGCCAGCAGCTCCGACCCGGTAACTAATGAAAAACTGTTTTTT
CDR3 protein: CASSSDPVTNEKLFF

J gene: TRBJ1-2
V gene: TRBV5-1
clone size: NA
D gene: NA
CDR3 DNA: TGCGCCAGCAGGAGGTTGGGAGCTAACTATGGCTACACCTTC
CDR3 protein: CASRRLGANYGYTF

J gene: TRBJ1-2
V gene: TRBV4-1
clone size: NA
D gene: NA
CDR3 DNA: TGCGCCAGCAGCCAAGATCTCCGCAATCCTGAGGGCTACACCTTC
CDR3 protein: CASSQDLRNPEGYTF

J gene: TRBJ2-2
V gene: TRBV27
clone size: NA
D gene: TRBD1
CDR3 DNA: TGTGCCAGCAGTTTATGGCAGGGGACAGGGACCGGGGAGCTGTTTTTT
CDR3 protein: CASSLWQGTGTGELFF

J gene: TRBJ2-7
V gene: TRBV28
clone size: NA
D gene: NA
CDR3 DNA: TGTGCCAGCAGTTCCCCACCGGGGGCCACCTACGAGCAGTACTTC
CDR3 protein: CASSSPPGATYEQYF

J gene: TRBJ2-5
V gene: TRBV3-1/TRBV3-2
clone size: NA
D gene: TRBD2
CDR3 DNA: TGTGCCAGCAGCCTGGGACTAGCGGGAGGTGAGACCCAGTACTTC
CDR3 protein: CASSLGLAGGETQYF

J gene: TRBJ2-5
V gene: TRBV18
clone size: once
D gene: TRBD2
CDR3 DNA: TGTGCCAGCTCATCGGTAGCGGGAGGTGAGACCCAGTACTTC
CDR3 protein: CASSSVAGGETQYF

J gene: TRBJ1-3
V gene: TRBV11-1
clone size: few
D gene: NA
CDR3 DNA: TGTGCCAGCTCGGGGGTCTCTGGAAACACCATATATTTT
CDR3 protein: CASSGVSGNTIYF

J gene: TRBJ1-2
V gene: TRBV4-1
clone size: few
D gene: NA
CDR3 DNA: TGCGCCAGCAGCCAAGACAGGGCTCCGGTTGTAGGCTACACCTTC
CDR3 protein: CASSQDRAPVVGYTF

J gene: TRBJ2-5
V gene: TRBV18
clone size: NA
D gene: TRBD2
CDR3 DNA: TGTGCCAGCTCACCTAGGACTAGCGGGGGCCAAGAGACCCAGTACTTC
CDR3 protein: CASSPRTSGGQETQYF

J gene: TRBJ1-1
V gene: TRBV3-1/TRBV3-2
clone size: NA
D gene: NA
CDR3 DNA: TGTGCCAGCAGCCAAGAAGCGACAGCGGAATTGAACACTGAAGCTTTCTTT
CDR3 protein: CASSQEATAELNTEAFF

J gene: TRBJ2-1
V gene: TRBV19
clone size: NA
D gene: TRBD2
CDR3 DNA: TGTGCCAGTAGTAAGGGACTAGACACCACTGAGCAGTTCTTC
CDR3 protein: CASSKGLDTTEQFF

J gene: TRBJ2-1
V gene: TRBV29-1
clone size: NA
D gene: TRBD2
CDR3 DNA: TGCAGCGTTGAAGGGGGGAGGGTTTACAATGAGCAGTTCTTC
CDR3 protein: CSVEGGRVYNEQFF

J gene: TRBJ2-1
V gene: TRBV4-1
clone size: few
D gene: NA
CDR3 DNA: TGCGCCAGCAGCCCCCAGATCATCTACAATGAGCAGTTCTTC
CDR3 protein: CASSPQIIYNEQFF

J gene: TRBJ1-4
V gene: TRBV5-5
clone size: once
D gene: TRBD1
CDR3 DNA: TGTGCCAGCAGCTCCTCCACAGGACAGGAAGAAAAACTGTTTTTT
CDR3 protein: CASSSSTGQEEKLFF

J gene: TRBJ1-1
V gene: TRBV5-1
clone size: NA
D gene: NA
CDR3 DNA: TGCGCCAGCAGCCCGAGAGGGGACACTGAAGCTTTCTTT
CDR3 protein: CASSPRGDTEAFF

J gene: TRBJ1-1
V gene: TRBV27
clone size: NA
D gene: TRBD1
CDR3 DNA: TGTGCCAGCAGGACAGGGGGCGGGCGGACTGAAGCTTTCTTT
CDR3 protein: CASRTGGGRTEAFF